This is a list of T cell receptor beta chains from one sample in a study of blood T cell repertoires in COVID-19. Assay: immunoSEQ multiplex PCR; the TCRdb copy retains only in-frame clones and omits some. The sample includes 150,000 or so clones, 90% to 95% of them seen just once. Sequenced material: peripheral blood. The receptors were sampled from a woman in her fifties or sixties with COVID-19, enrolled during active disease. CDR3s include the opening cysteine and the closing phenylalanine or tryptophan. A D gene is named only where the DNA matches it firmly. Clone size is shown for a subset of rows, as once, few, many or a class of expanded clone.

J gene,clone size,D gene,V gene,CDR3 DNA,CDR3 protein
TRBJ2-7,few,-,TRBV7-2,TGTGCCAGCAGCTTAGGCGTTTCAGGCGACTACGAGCAGTACTTC,CASSLGVSGDYEQYF
TRBJ1-1,-,-,TRBV12-5,TGTGCTAGCTCCCGTTATTTGAACACTGAAGCTTTCTTT,CASSRYLNTEAFF
TRBJ1-5,-,-,TRBV7-2,TGTGCCAGCAGCCCCCCGGGGGGCGGTCAGCCCCAGCATTTT,CASSPPGGGQPQHF
TRBJ1-5,-,TRBD1,TRBV27,TGTGCCAGCAGCATGACAGGGGAACATCAGCCCCAGCATTTT,CASSMTGEHQPQHF
TRBJ1-1,-,-,TRBV18,TGTGCCAGTCACAGACCGGTGGGGCAGGGGAACACTGAAGCTTTCTTT,CASHRPVGQGNTEAFF
TRBJ1-1,-,-,TRBV19,TGTGCCAGTAGTATTGGCAGGGTGAACACTGAAGCTTTCTTT,CASSIGRVNTEAFF
TRBJ1-2,-,TRBD1,TRBV9,TGTGCCAGCAGCGGACAGGGTACTAACTATGGCTACACCTTC,CASSGQGTNYGYTF
TRBJ1-2,-,-,TRBV6-5,TGTGCCAGCAGTTGGACAGCTAACTATGGCTACACCTTC,CASSWTANYGYTF
TRBJ2-7,-,TRBD1,TRBV6-2/TRBV6-3,TGTGCCAGCAGTTACGGAAGGGGGCTGAAGCAGTACTTC,CASSYGRGLKQYF
TRBJ2-6,-,-,TRBV6-2/TRBV6-3,TGTGCCAGCAGTTACGTTCGTTCTGGGGCCAACGTCCTGACTTTC,CASSYVRSGANVLTF
TRBJ2-1,-,-,TRBV4-2,TGTGCCAGCACCCTAGACTCGGCCTACAATGAGCAGTTCTTC,CASTLDSAYNEQFF
TRBJ1-1,-,-,TRBV18,TGTGCCAGCTCACCGGTGGGCTCCCAGGGGTTGAACACTGAAGCTTTCTTT,CASSPVGSQGLNTEAFF
TRBJ1-5,once,-,TRBV19,TGTGCCAGTAGTATTGAGTGGGGGCCAAAGGATCAGCCCCAGCATTTT,CASSIEWGPKDQPQHF
TRBJ1-2,-,-,TRBV19,TGTGCCAGTAATAAAAACCGGGACAACCTTAACTATGGCTACACCTTC,CASNKNRDNLNYGYTF
TRBJ2-7,-,-,TRBV6-2/TRBV6-3,TGTGCCAGCAGTTCCCAGGTAAGCTCCTACGAGCAGTACTTC,CASSSQVSSYEQYF
TRBJ1-5,-,TRBD1,TRBV5-5,TGTGCCAGCACCAGAGACTGGGACAGGGGGCAGCCCCAGCATTTT,CASTRDWDRGQPQHF
TRBJ1-1,-,TRBD1,TRBV5-4,TGTGCCAGCAGCTTCGGACAGGGGGTGGGCACTGAAGCTTTCTTT,CASSFGQGVGTEAFF
TRBJ2-7,-,-,TRBV18,TGTGCCAGCTCACCGGAGGATTACACCTACGAGCAGTACTTC,CASSPEDYTYEQYF
TRBJ1-6,-,-,TRBV20-1,TGCAGTGCTAGTCCCTACGGACAGTATAATTCACCCCTCCACTTT,CSASPYGQYNSPLHF
TRBJ1-1,-,-,TRBV7-9,TGTGCCAGCAGCTATGAACCCAGGGGCTCTGAAGCTTTCTTT,CASSYEPRGSEAFF
TRBJ2-1,-,-,TRBV5-4,TGTGCCAGCAGCTTGGATCTGGGGGCGCAGAATGAGCAGTTCTTC,CASSLDLGAQNEQFF
TRBJ2-1,-,TRBD1,TRBV13,TGTGCCAGCAGCCCCGGGACAGGGTATGACAATGAGCAGTTCTTC,CASSPGTGYDNEQFF
TRBJ2-1,-,-,TRBV5-1,TGCGCCAGCAGGGGCACTTACAGGACCGGGGGCTCCTACAATGAGCAGTTCTTC,CASRGTYRTGGSYNEQFF
TRBJ1-5,-,TRBD1,TRBV19,TGTGCCAGTAGTATTGGCGGCAGGGGGATCAATCAGCCCCAGCATTTT,CASSIGGRGINQPQHF
TRBJ1-1,-,TRBD1,TRBV5-5,TGTGCCAGCAGCTACGGTACAGGGGTCACTGAAGCTTTCTTT,CASSYGTGVTEAFF
TRBJ1-5,-,TRBD1,TRBV6-5,TGTGCCAGCAGGCGGCAGGGGGGTGGTCAGCCCCAGCATTTT,CASRRQGGGQPQHF
TRBJ2-1,-,TRBD2,TRBV14,TGTGCCAGCAGCCCACGGGGGGTTTACTACAATGAGCAGTTCTTC,CASSPRGVYYNEQFF
TRBJ1-1,few,-,TRBV29-1,TGCAGCTGGAGGACGGCAAACACTGAAGCTTTCTTT,CSWRTANTEAFF
TRBJ1-1,-,TRBD1,TRBV6-2/TRBV6-3,TGTGCCAGCAGTTACTCGTCCGGGACAGTGAACACTGAAGCTTTCTTT,CASSYSSGTVNTEAFF
TRBJ1-1,-,-,TRBV6-5,TGTGCCAGCAGTCTGGGCAGAAGGAACACTGAAGCTTTCTTT,CASSLGRRNTEAFF
TRBJ1-1,-,TRBD1,TRBV7-9,TGTGCCAGCAGCTTAGGGGGACAGGGAATGAACACTGAAGCTTTCTTT,CASSLGGQGMNTEAFF
TRBJ1-4,-,-,TRBV7-8,TGTGCCAGCAGCACTCGCCGACAGCGAGTAATTTCAACTAATGAAAAACTGTTTTTT,CASSTRRQRVISTNEKLFF
TRBJ2-1,once,TRBD2,TRBV7-7,TGTGCCAGCAGCCCTACGGGGGGTGAGGGCAATGAGCAGTTCTTC,CASSPTGGEGNEQFF
TRBJ1-2,-,-,TRBV5-4,TGTGCCAGCAGCTTAGAACAGAACTATGGCTACACCTTC,CASSLEQNYGYTF
TRBJ1-2,-,TRBD1,TRBV5-8,TGTGCCAGCAGTCCCGGGACAGCATATGGCTACACCTTC,CASSPGTAYGYTF
TRBJ1-2,once,-,TRBV12-5,TGTGCTAGTGGTTACCGACAGGCGGGCGGCTACACCTTC,CASGYRQAGGYTF
TRBJ1-2,-,-,TRBV10-3,TGTGCCATCAGGGCAGCTAACTATGGCTACACCTTC,CAIRAANYGYTF
TRBJ2-7,-,-,TRBV6-2/TRBV6-3,TGTGCCAGCAGCCACGGTCCTTACGAGCAGTACTTC,CASSHGPYEQYF
TRBJ1-1,-,TRBD1,TRBV18,TGTGCCAGCTCACAAGGGACAGCTAACACTGAAGCTTTCTTT,CASSQGTANTEAFF
TRBJ2-2,-,-,TRBV2,TGTGCCAGCAGTGCCCGGGGTGCGAACACCGGGGAGCTGTTTTTT,CASSARGANTGELFF